This T cell receptor beta chain was documented in a study of OX40 agonist ivuxolimab in advanced cancers. General study points: Relatively little clonal expansion, among the lowest observed, appeared in partial responders at 0.1-3.0 mg/kg.

In the case of this clone: What it binds is not known. Other DNA sequences in the same sample also yield this CDR3.

The CDR3 loop spans 12 amino acids. Between the trimmed V and J ends, which lost 5 bases and 2 bases, there was a span of 4 bases. Looked up from germline, CDR1 is MNHEY and CDR2 is SVGAGI. Repertoires were generated with immunoSEQ multiplex PCR, while TCRdb's copy carries only in-frame clones and drops some. The table lists some 25,000 clones, just over 85% of them singletons, with about 15% in the top ten. This receptor was obtained from an adult with an advanced solid tumor such as melanoma, head and neck, liver or kidney cancer. Specimen: CD4+ or CD8+ T cells sorted from blood, collected in a trial of the OX40 agonist ivuxolimab. This chain links TRBV6-5 with TRBJ2-1; D gene ambiguous. The CDR3 here is CASSLPYNEQFF. DNA of the CDR3: TGTGCCAGCAGTCTACCCTACAATGAGCAGTTCTTC.